The present T cell receptor (beta chain) was sequenced within a study of blood T cell repertoires in COVID-19. Study at large: Samples taken during acute and convalescent COVID-19 were collected in the United States, Italy and Spain. T cells, B-cell-depleted T cells, or PBMCs supplied cDNA or gDNA.

From germline, CDR1 is SGHRS and CDR2 YFSETQ. The ends lost 2 bases at V and 3 bases at J; junction bases unmatched: 5. The CDR3 has 15 amino acids. This table comes from immunoSEQ multiplex PCR, and its TCRdb copy is limited to in-frame clones, with some not included. The sample consists of tens of thousands of clones, more than 75% of them appearing once. This receptor was obtained from a middle-aged man with COVID-19, enrolled during active disease. The sample was peripheral blood. J is TRBJ1-3 and V is TRBV5-1; 7 nucleotides line up with TRBD1. The DNA of the CDR3 is TGCGCCAGCAGCTTTACAGGGGTGGTTGGAAACACCATATATTTT. Its translation is CASSFTGVVGNTIYF.